This TCR beta chain was captured in a study of blood T cell repertoires in COVID-19. V gave up 3 bases and J gave up 7 bases; unmatched junction bases: 7. The CDR3 runs to 15 residues. Germline CDR1 and CDR2: SNHLY and FYNNEI. Profiling relied on immunoSEQ multiplex PCR, and the TCRdb table lists in-frame clones only, not all of them. The table has roughly 100,000 clones, approximately 83% seen once. The rearrangement links TRBV2 to TRBJ2-1; 9 bases are a match to TRBD2. The clonotype comes from a man in his fifties or sixties with acute or convalescent COVID-19. The sequenced sample was peripheral blood. The CDR3 reads CASSDSSGGLNEQFF. The DNA for the CDR3 is TGTGCCAGCAGTGATTCCAGCGGGGGGCTGAATGAGCAGTTCTTC.